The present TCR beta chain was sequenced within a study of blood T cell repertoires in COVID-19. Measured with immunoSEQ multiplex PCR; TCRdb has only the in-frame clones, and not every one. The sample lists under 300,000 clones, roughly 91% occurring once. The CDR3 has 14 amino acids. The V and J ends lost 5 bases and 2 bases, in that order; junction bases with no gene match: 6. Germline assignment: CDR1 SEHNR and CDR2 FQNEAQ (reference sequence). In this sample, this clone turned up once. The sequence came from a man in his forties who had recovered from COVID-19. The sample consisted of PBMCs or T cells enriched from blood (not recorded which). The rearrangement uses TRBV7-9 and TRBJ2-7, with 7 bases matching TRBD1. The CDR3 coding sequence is TGTGCCAGCAGCAGACAGGGACAGACCTACGAGCAGTACTTC. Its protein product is CASSRQGQTYEQYF.